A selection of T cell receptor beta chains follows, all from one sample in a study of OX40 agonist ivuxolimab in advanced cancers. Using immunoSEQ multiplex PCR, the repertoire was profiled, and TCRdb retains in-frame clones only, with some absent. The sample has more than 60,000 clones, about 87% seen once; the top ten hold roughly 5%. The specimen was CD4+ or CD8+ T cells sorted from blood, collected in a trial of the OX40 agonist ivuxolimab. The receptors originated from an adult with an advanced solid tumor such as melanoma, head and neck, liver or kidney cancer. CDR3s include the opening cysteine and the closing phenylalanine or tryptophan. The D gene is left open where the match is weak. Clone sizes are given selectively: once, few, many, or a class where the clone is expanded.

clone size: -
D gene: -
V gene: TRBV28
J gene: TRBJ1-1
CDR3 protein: CASSRTLENTEAFF
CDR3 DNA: TGTGCCAGCAGTCGGACCCTTGAGAACACTGAAGCTTTCTTT

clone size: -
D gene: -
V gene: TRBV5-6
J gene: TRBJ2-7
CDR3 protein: CASSLVRHEQYF
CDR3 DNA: TGTGCCAGCAGCTTGGTCCGGCACGAGCAGTACTTC

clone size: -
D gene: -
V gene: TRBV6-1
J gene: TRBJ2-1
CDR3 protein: CASSVTGISYNEQFF
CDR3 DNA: TGTGCCAGCAGTGTAACCGGGATCTCCTACAATGAGCAGTTCTTC

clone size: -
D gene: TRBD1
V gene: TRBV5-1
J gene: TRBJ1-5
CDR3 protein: CASGLRQGGGQPQHF
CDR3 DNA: TGCGCCAGCGGCCTGCGACAGGGGGGAGGTCAGCCCCAGCATTTT

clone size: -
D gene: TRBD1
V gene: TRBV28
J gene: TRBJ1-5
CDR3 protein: CASSLRDRYQPQHF
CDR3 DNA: TGTGCCAGCAGCCTCCGGGACAGATATCAGCCCCAGCATTTT

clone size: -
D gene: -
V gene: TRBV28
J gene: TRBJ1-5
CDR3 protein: CASSSLGGVRGPQHF
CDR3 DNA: TGTGCCAGCAGTTCCCTTGGGGGGGTACGGGGGCCCCAGCATTTT

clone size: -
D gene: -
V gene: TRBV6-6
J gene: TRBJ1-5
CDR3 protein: CASTNRVYQPQHF
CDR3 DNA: TGTGCCAGCACCAATCGGGTTTATCAGCCCCAGCATTTT

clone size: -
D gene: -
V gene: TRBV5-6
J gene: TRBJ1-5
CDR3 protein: CASSSKSREPQHF
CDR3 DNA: TGTGCCAGCAGCAGCAAATCCAGGGAGCCCCAGCATTTT

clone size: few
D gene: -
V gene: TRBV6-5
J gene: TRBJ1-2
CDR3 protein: CASSERLYGYTF
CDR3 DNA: TGTGCCAGCAGTGAACGGCTCTATGGCTACACCTTC

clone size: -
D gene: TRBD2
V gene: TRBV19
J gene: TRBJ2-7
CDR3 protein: CASSLAGGPYEQYF
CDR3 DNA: TGTGCCAGTAGCCTAGCGGGAGGGCCATACGAGCAGTACTTC